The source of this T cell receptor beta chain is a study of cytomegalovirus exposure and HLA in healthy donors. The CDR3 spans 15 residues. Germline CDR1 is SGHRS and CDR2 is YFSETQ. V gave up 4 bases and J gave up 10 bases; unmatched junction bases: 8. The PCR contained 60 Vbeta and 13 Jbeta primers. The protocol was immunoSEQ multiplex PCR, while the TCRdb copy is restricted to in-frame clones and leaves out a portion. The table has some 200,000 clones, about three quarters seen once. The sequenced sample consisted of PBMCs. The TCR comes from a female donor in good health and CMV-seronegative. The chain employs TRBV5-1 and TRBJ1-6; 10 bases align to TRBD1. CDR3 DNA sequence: TGCGCCAGCAGCACTATGGACAGGGGGAAGTCACCCCTCCACTTT. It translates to CASSTMDRGKSPLHF.